Reported below is one T cell receptor (beta chain). Its specificity is unknown. This CDR3 is also generated by other DNA sequences in the sample. This specimen belongs to a study of shared clonotypes between healthy human individuals. Study in general: Per donor, three plates held CD4 naive cells, three held CD4 memory, two held CD8 naive and one held CD8 memory.

Notes on the study in general: Naive subsets usually exceeded memory subsets in estimated richness.

Libraries were prepared by immunoSEQ multiplex PCR; TCRdb keeps only in-frame clonotypes and omits some of them. The table has under 1,100,000 clones, more than 60% seen once; the top ten hold about 1.5%. This CDR3 is 18 amino acids long. The V end was cut by 4 bases, the J end by 0 bases, with 19 bases between. The germline CDR1 and CDR2 sequences are MNHNS and SASEGT. V gene TRBV6-1 combines with J gene TRBJ1-5, with D tentatively TRBD1 (6 bases). The material sequenced was memory CD4+ T cells sorted from blood. Subset meaning: CD45RA-negative fraction. This receptor was taken from a young man in good health. In DNA, the CDR3 is TGTGCCAGCAGTGTAACTTCCGGGACACAGTATAGCAATCAGCCCCAGCATTTT. It encodes CASSVTSGTQYSNQPQHF.